The present T cell receptor beta chain was sequenced within a study of T-cell reconstitution after alpha-beta-depleted transplantation in children (dated by TCRdb to about 2016). Notes on the research overall: The study quantitatively tracked T-cell immune reconstitution after TCRalphabeta/CD19-depleted allogeneic hematopoietic cell transplantation in children using TCR repertoire profiling. Points the paper makes about the study in general: Over the following months the frequencies of hyperexpanded clones went down, and after one year T-cell counts and TCRbeta diversity were mostly credited to newly produced T cells. The high TCRbeta diversity at day 60 in some patients was ascribed to recipient T cells and intrathymic progenitors that had survived conditioning. The apparently early recovery of alphabetaT-cell counts about two months after transplant reportedly depended on only several hundred rapidly expanded clones that came from non-depleted graft cells.

V is trimmed back by 5 bases and J by 4 bases, and the junction contains 4 bases that no gene match accounts for. The CDR3 runs 16 residues from the cysteine to the phenylalanine. The DNA shown is the 48-base CDR3, in frame from base 1. The germline V gene sets CDR1 to SGHTA and CDR2 to FQGTGA. Of note for this clonotype: There is no known antigen for this receptor. No much larger clone exists at a distance of one base, and base qualities are not known.

The treatment or condition label, as the study defines it: allogeneic hematopoietic cell transplantation with graft depleted of TCRalphabeta T cells and CD19 B cells. The children who served as transplant recipients had been given grafts of TCRalphabeta/CD19-depleted allogeneic hematopoietic cells. The library was prepared using PCR. For sequencing, an Illumina HiSeq 2500 was employed. Molecular barcoding was employed in the preparation of TCR libraries, with unique molecular identifiers being used to normalize TCRbeta repertoire quantification. TCRdb reworked the public reads: Q25 trimming with fastp, MiXCR clone assembly, productive beta chains retained. For every CDR3 protein sequence, its rows merge into one entry that carries the most common genes and DNA. The sample table holds approximately 800,000 distinct CDR3 sequences, of which about 15% were seen once. Just under 5% of the sample is in the top ten clones.

The sequence derives from a male patient aged 10-17 years who had a stem cell transplant for acute lymphoblastic leukemia, so the T cells may come from the graft donor. Sample: PBMCs, mostly from graft donor cells, taken 360 days after TCRalphabeta/CD19-depleted stem cell transplant. This chain joins TRBV7-3 to TRBJ2-2; 13 central nucleotides agree with TRBD2. The CDR3 corresponds to CASSRGLAGVTGELFF. The nucleotide sequence is given as TGTGCCAGCAGCCGTGGACTAGCGGGAGTCACCGGGGAGCTGTTTTTT.